The 18 T cell receptor beta chains reported below all come from one sample, sequenced in a study of T cell responses to AZD1222 COVID-19 vaccine. Data came from immunoSEQ multiplex PCR; TCRdb stores just in-frame clones and leaves some out. The data contain some 150,000 clones, more than 85% of them singletons. The starting material was peripheral blood, obtained on day 0 of AZD1222 vaccination. All receptors derive from an adult in good health.

This chain connects TRBV9 to TRBJ1-2; D is unresolved. V was pared by 6 bases and J by 1 base, with 16 bases between. The CDR3 sequence is 15 residues long. Germline V CDR1 and CDR2: SGDLS, YYNGEE. In DNA, the CDR3 is TGTGCCAGCACCGCGCCGGGCGGGGTTAACTATGGCTACACCTTC. Translated: CASTAPGGVNYGYTF.

The V and J genes are TRBV9 and TRBJ2-5; 9 nucleotides line up with TRBD1. CDR1 and CDR2 (germline): SGDLS, YYNGEE. The CDR3 has 16 residues. The V segment lost 0 bases and the J segment 5 bases; nucleotides outside the gene matches: 8. The CDR3 reads CASSVGITGGRETQYF. The CDR3 nucleotides read TGTGCCAGCAGCGTAGGGATCACAGGGGGCAGGGAGACCCAGTACTTC.

The V call is TRBV11-1, the J call TRBJ2-1; possibly TRBD2 for D (6 bases). Trimming pared 6 bases from V and 8 bases from J, leaving 17 bases between. The CDR3 spans 14 residues. CDR1 and CDR2 (germline): SGHAT, FQDESV (reference sequence). Written as DNA, the CDR3 is TGTGCCAGCAGTGCACAGCGGGTCGGGCATGAGCAGTTCTTC. Translating it yields CASSAQRVGHEQFF.

DNA of the CDR3: TGCGCCAGCAGTGAGTCTTACAGCGGGGGCTACACCTTC. The encoded protein is CASSESYSGGYTF. The chain is built from TRBV10-2 and TRBJ1-2; the D is unclear. The CDR3 runs 13 residues. Germline loops: CDR1 WSHSY, CDR2 SAAADI. V was trimmed by 0 bases and J by 8 bases, leaving 10 bases between them.

The V and J genes are TRBV5-1 and TRBJ2-1, with TRBD2 matching over 7 bases. CDR3 length: 15 residues. Germline V gene sequence: CDR1 SGHRS, CDR2 YFSETQ. The V and J ends lost 4 bases and 7 bases, in that order; junction bases with no gene match: 11. The CDR3 DNA is TGCGCCAGCAGCGATCCTGAGGGAGGGCCGAATGAGCAGTTCTTC. Its translation: CASSDPEGGPNEQFF.

V usage is TRBV5-4 and J usage is TRBJ2-1; 7 nucleotides match TRBD2. The germline CDR1 and CDR2 sequences are SGHNT and YYREEE (reference sequence). V was clipped by 0 bases and J by 8 bases; unmatched bases: 8. The CDR3 is 15 amino acids. This CDR3 is CASSLGGSGGDEQFF. Written as DNA, the CDR3 is TGTGCCAGCAGCTTGGGCGGGAGTGGAGGGGATGAGCAGTTCTTC.

This chain joins TRBV5-1 and TRBJ1-1; tentatively, D is TRBD1 (6 bases). Germline-derived CDR1 and CDR2 are SGHRS and YFSETQ. The CDR3 runs to 16 residues. V shed 3 bases and J shed 1 base, with 16 bases lying between them. CDR3 nucleotide sequence: TGCGCCAGCAGCTGGGGAGTGACAGGACCGAACACTGAAGCTTTCTTT. This translates into CASSWGVTGPNTEAFF.

The chain uses TRBV2 and TRBJ1-4, with D possibly being TRBD1 (5 bases). Germline lookup yields CDR1 SNHLY and CDR2 FYNNEI. Trimming removed 7 bases at V and 8 bases at J, with 20 bases between. The CDR3 extends over 15 amino acids. The CDR3 protein is CASKATGVGGEKLFF. Here the CDR3 DNA reads TGTGCCAGCAAAGCTACGGGGGTGGGTGGGGAAAAACTGTTTTTT.

The V call is TRBV5-1, the J call TRBJ2-5, with D possibly being TRBD1 or TRBD2 (6 bases each). This CDR3 has 14 amino acids. From germline, CDR1 is SGHRS and CDR2 YFSETQ. Trimming cost V 4 bases and J 2 bases, with 12 bases left between them. CDR3 loop: CASSGGQGQETQYF. The CDR3 nucleotides are TGCGCCAGCAGCGGGGGGCAGGGTCAAGAGACCCAGTACTTC.

Note on this clone: The sample contains more than one DNA sequence encoding this CDR3. J is TRBJ2-1 and V is TRBV6-5; D may correspond to TRBD1 or TRBD2 (5 bases each). Trimming stripped 5 bases from V and 9 bases from J, with 14 bases between. In germline, CDR1 is MNHEY, CDR2 SVGAGI. This CDR3 has 13 amino acids. The CDR3: CASSRTGAGEQFF. The DNA for the CDR3 is TGTGCCAGCAGTAGGACCGGGGCGGGTGAGCAGTTCTTC.

V is TRBV11-2 and J is TRBJ1-1; D not certain. Trimming left V 4 bases short and J 0 bases short, with 6 bases between. CDR1 SGHAT and CDR2 FQNNGV come from the germline V gene. The CDR3 is 13 residues long. CDR3: CASSSALNTEAFF. The CDR3 DNA is TGTGCCAGCAGCTCCGCGCTGAACACTGAAGCTTTCTTT. Variable domain in full (rest from reference TRBV11-2 and TRBJ1-1): EAGVAQSPRYKIIEKRQSVAFWCNPISGHATLYWYQQILGQGPKLLIQFQNNGVVDDSQLPKDRFSAERLKGVDSTLKIQPAKLEDSAVYLCASSSALNTEAFFGQGTRLTVV.

The V and J genes are TRBV29-1 and TRBJ2-1, with TRBD1 matching over 7 bases. From germline, CDR1 is SQVTM and CDR2 ANQGSEA. The CDR3 length is 13 residues. With V trimmed by 5 bases and J by 9 bases, 10 bases remained unmatched. The CDR3 DNA sequence: TGCAGCGTTTCCCGAACAGGGGACGCTGAGCAGTTCTTC. This codes for CSVSRTGDAEQFF.

The chain is built from TRBV6-5 and TRBJ1-2; possibly TRBD1 for D (6 bases). With 10 bases removed from V and 1 base from J, the gap between germline ends came to 13 bases. CDR1 MNHEY and CDR2 SVGAGI come from the germline V gene. The CDR3 sequence is 13 residues long. CDR3 sequence reads: CAINGGVNYGYTF. The CDR3 DNA follows: TGTGCCATTAACGGGGGCGTTAACTATGGCTACACCTTC.

The rearrangement joins TRBV20-1 to TRBJ1-1; D is perhaps TRBD1 (6 bases). The CDR3 has 11 amino acids. Germline loops: CDR1 DFQATT, CDR2 SNEGSKA (reference sequence). The CDR3 spells CRAGQNTEAFF. The CDR3 bases are TGCAGAGCGGGACAGAACACTGAAGCTTTCTTT.

The chain uses TRBV5-1 and TRBJ1-2; D gene uncertain. The germline V and J ends were trimmed by 0 bases and 8 bases, with 14 bases remaining between them. Germline-derived CDR1 and CDR2 are SGHRS and YFSETQ. This CDR3 comprises 14 residues. CDR3 nucleotides: TGCGCCAGCAGCTTGGAAGGGCCCTCCGGGGGCTACACCTTC. It specifies CASSLEGPSGGYTF.

The chain links TRBV9 to TRBJ1-1, with TRBD1 matching 11 bases. V gave up 1 base and J gave up 5 bases; unmatched junction bases: 10. Germline CDR1 reads SGDLS; CDR2 reads YYNGEE. The CDR3 covers 17 residues. The CDR3 loop is CASSVISVGQGETEAFF. The CDR3 coding sequence is TGTGCCAGCAGCGTAATCTCGGTGGGACAGGGGGAGACTGAAGCTTTCTTT.

The chain uses TRBV13 and TRBJ2-2; TRBD1 aligns across 8 bases. Looked up from germline, CDR1 is PRHDT and CDR2 is FYEKMQ (reference sequence). The ends lost 5 bases at V and 2 bases at J; junction bases unmatched: 4. There are 15 residues in the CDR3. This CDR3 reads CASSTDRGNTGELFF. CDR3 nucleotide sequence: TGTGCCAGCAGCACAGACAGGGGCAACACCGGGGAGCTGTTTTTT.

The chain combines TRBV11-2 with TRBJ2-7, with D perhaps matching TRBD1 or TRBD2 (6 bases each). The CDR3 length is 14 residues. Germline lookup yields CDR1 SGHAT and CDR2 FQNNGV. V lost 1 base and J lost 7, with 14 bases in between. The CDR3 here is CASSLVGGAGEQYF. The CDR3 bases are TGTGCCAGCAGCTTAGTGGGGGGCGCGGGAGAGCAGTACTTC.